The clone carrying this T cell receptor beta chain was recorded a few times. Its target is unknown. Trimming left V 1 base short and J 2 bases short, with 13 bases between. The CDR3 spans 16 residues. Germline V CDR1 and CDR2: SGHRS, YFSETQ. These data come from a study of cytomegalovirus exposure and HLA in healthy donors. It was with 60 Vbeta and 13 Jbeta primers that the PCR ran. The data were produced by immunoSEQ multiplex PCR, yet TCRdb's version contains in-frame clones alone and is incomplete. The sample consists of about 93,000 clones, just under 80% of them appearing once. Study observations and caveats: For TCR beta chains, V- and J-gene trimming was later linked to a missense DCLRE1C variant. On later analysis, the bulk of CMV-associated TCR beta chains appeared to be HLA-restricted.

The receptor was derived from a middle-aged woman in good health and CMV-seronegative. The specimen sequenced was PBMCs. V is TRBV5-1 and J is TRBJ2-1; TRBD2 is a possible D gene (6 bases). This CDR3 reads CASSLNEGGAYNEQFF. DNA for the CDR3: TGCGCCAGCAGCTTGAACGAGGGAGGCGCCTACAATGAGCAGTTCTTC.